This paragraph covers one TCR beta chain sequence. Antigen specificity is unknown. CD45RO/CCR7/CD25/CD127/CD95/CD27 separated CD4+ naive, central memory, regulatory and stem cell-like memory cells by sorting. These data come from a study of beta chain features in type 1 diabetes. The sequenced template was cDNA made from the entire isolated RNA. Naive, central memory and regulatory T cell samples yielded about 4 million reads on average. Clones were sequenced by immunoSEQ multiplex PCR, and TCRdb holds only the in-frame ones, with some missing. Here the sample spans 350,000 to 450,000 clones, around 13% being singletons. Notes on the study in general: TCRB repertoires of naive, central memory and Treg cells appeared more similar among patients than among healthy donors. Shorter TCRB CDR3s, moderately but significantly so, marked every one of the four CD4+ subsets in Type 1 diabetes patients.

Sequencing used naive CD4+ T cells from blood. The clonotype originates from a woman under 30 with type 1 diabetes.

The CDR3 here is CASSVAGGVFGEQYF. In DNA, the CDR3 is TGTGCCAGCAGCGTAGCCGGGGGGGTTTTCGGGGAGCAGTACTTC. The J gene is TRBJ2-7, the V gene TRBV9, with 8 bases identical to TRBD2. Germline CDR1 is SGDLS and CDR2 is YYNGEE. The CDR3 covers 15 residues. Trimming removed 0 bases from V and 7 bases from J; junction bases left unmatched: 9.